These 30 T cell receptor beta chains came from one sample sequenced in a study of blood T cells in healthy people across ages. Using a J-beta primer mix together with a sample-barcoded 5' primer, a second PCR was run for about 7 to 12 cycles. TCRdb redid the calling of the 5' RACE reads with MiXCR, one entry per CDR3 protein. This table holds approximately 1,700,000 distinct CDR3 sequences, more than 35% found once. Sequenced material: blood. Receptors were obtained from a human donor in good health.

The table lists this clonotype with a few counts. The rearrangement uses TRBV6-1 and TRBJ2-7, with D possibly being TRBD1 or TRBD2 (6 bases each). Germline V gives CDR1 MNHNS, CDR2 SASEGT. This CDR3 contains 15 residues. Trimming stripped 3 bases from V and 0 bases from J, with 12 bases between. CDR3 DNA sequence: TGTGCCAGCAGTGACGGGGGCGAAGGCTCCTACGAGCAGTACTTC. Translating gives CASSDGGEGSYEQYF.

The chain uses TRBV20-1 and TRBJ2-3; TRBD1 or TRBD2 may be the D gene (6 bases each). V lost 6 bases to trimming and J lost 2 bases, with 15 bases between them. CDR1 DFQATT and CDR2 SNEGSKA come from the germline V gene (reference sequence). This CDR3 comprises 14 residues. The CDR3 nucleotides are TGCAGTGCGAAGGGGGGCCTTCCCACAGATACGCAGTATTTT. Translated: CSAKGGLPTDTQYF.

The CDR3 loop reads CASSLRGYSYNEQFF. Written as DNA, the CDR3 is TGTGCCAGCAGCTTGAGAGGTTACTCCTACAATGAGCAGTTCTTC. The chain recombines TRBV7-2 with TRBJ2-1, with no clear D. CDR3 length equals 15 residues. Trimming took off 3 bases at V and 0 bases at J, with 9 bases between the two ends. The germline gives CDR1 SGHTA, CDR2 FQGNSA.

This clonotype occurred a few times. The V and J genes are TRBV28 and TRBJ2-7, with D perhaps matching TRBD2 (5 bases). The CDR3 sequence is 12 residues long. Trimming pared 5 bases from V and 7 bases from J, leaving 12 bases between. Germline lookup yields CDR1 MDHEN and CDR2 SYDVKM. The CDR3 DNA sequence: TGTGCCAGCAGTCCACGCGGGCTTGAGCAGTACTTC. Protein sequence: CASSPRGLEQYF.

The CDR3, as DNA: TGTGCCAGCAGCTTAGCTACGCGGGGGGGCTGGGCCAAAAACATTCAGTACTTC. It translates to CASSLATRGGWAKNIQYF. The chain carries TRBV7-2 and TRBJ2-4; 9 positions match TRBD2. The germline V gene encodes CDR1 SGHTA and CDR2 FQGNSA. There are 18 residues in the CDR3. The V segment lost 0 bases and the J segment 1 base; nucleotides outside the gene matches: 7.

This chain links TRBV5-1 with TRBJ1-2; 8 positions match TRBD1. Looked up from germline, CDR1 is SGHRS and CDR2 is YFSETQ. This CDR3 spans 14 amino acids. J was trimmed by 3 bases and V by 3 bases; bases with no gene match: 4. This chain's CDR3 is CASSSGQVDYGYTF. In DNA, the CDR3 is TGCGCCAGCAGCTCGGGACAGGTTGACTATGGCTACACCTTC.

The chain employs TRBV4-3 and TRBJ2-7; 10 nucleotides align to TRBD1. The trim removed 4 bases at V and 6 bases at J, leaving 9 bases unmatched. The CDR3 is 15 amino acids. Germline CDR1 LGHNA, CDR2 YSLEER. CDR3 in DNA: TGCGCCAGCAGCCTCCCCATAAGACAGGGGGCCGAGCAGTACTTC. It specifies CASSLPIRQGAEQYF.

Only a few counts were recorded for this clonotype. The rearrangement joins TRBV7-9 to TRBJ1-2, with D unresolved. Trimming removed 2 bases from V and 4 bases from J, with 11 bases in between. CDR1 and CDR2 (germline): SEHNR, FQNEAQ (reference sequence). The CDR3 is 14 amino acids. CDR3 region: CASSLLSNSYGYTF. The DNA for the CDR3 is TGTGCCAGCAGCTTATTGAGCAACTCCTATGGCTACACCTTC.

This chain uses TRBV20-1 with TRBJ2-5; D gene ambiguous. CDR3 size: 11 residues. Trimming took 0 bases from V and 5 from J, leaving 4 bases between them. The germline V gene encodes CDR1 DFQATT and CDR2 SNEGSKA (reference sequence). Here the CDR3 DNA reads TGCAGTGCTAGAGACGATGAGACCCAGTACTTC. It specifies CSARDDETQYF.

The V call is TRBV7-6, the J call TRBJ1-1, with a weak D call TRBD1 (5 bases). CDR1 is SGHVS, CDR2 FNYEAQ, per germline. The germline V and J ends were trimmed by 2 bases and 5 bases, with 18 bases remaining between them. The CDR3 sequence is 16 residues long. DNA for the CDR3: TGTGCCAGCAGCTTATTAAGTATCGGGGGTCGAACTGAAGCTTTCTTT. Translating gives CASSLLSIGGRTEAFF. The variable domain in full, completed from reference TRBV7-6 and TRBJ1-1, reads GAGVSQSPRYKVTKRGQDVALRCDPISGHVSLYWYRQALGQGPEFLTYFNYEAQQDKSGLPNDRFSAERPEGSISTLTIQRTEQRDSAMYRCASSLLSIGGRTEAFFGQGTRLTVV.

As for this clonotype: One junction end disagrees with the germline gene, perhaps due to a read error. In DNA, the CDR3 is TGCAGCGTTGAATCGGCCAACTGTGGCTACACCTTC. This gives the protein CSVESANCGYTF. The chain combines TRBV29-1 with TRBJ1-2, with unresolved D. The CDR3 has 12 residues. Germline CDR1 reads SQVTM; CDR2 reads ANQGSEA.

The chain combines TRBV29-1 with TRBJ1-1, with unresolved D. Trimming took 1 base from V and 1 from J, leaving 7 bases between them. Germline values: CDR1 SQVTM, CDR2 ANQGSEA. The CDR3 sequence is 13 residues long. CDR3 in amino acids: CSVEGWGNTEAFF. The CDR3 DNA is TGCAGCGTTGAAGGATGGGGGAACACTGAAGCTTTCTTT.

CDR3 coding DNA: TGTGCCAGCAGTTTGGGACTAGCGGGGGCACTTTGGACGCAGTATTTT. Translated: CASSLGLAGALWTQYF. This chain connects TRBV12-3 or TRBV12-4 to TRBJ2-3; 14 bases are shared with TRBD2. V gave up 3 bases and J gave up 9 bases; unmatched junction bases: 8. There are 16 residues in the CDR3.

This chain links TRBV20-1 with TRBJ1-3; 8 positions agree with TRBD1. CDR3 length: 14 amino acids. Germline trimming cut 5 bases from V and 2 bases from J; bases unmatched to any gene: 5. Germline V gives CDR1 DFQATT, CDR2 SNEGSKA (reference sequence). The CDR3 nucleotides read TGCAGTGCTCGTACAGGGGGTACTGGAAACACCATATATTTT. It codes for CSARTGGTGNTIYF.

The chain is built from TRBV29-1 and TRBJ1-2; D gene uncertain. Trimming pared 8 bases from V and 8 bases from J, leaving 6 bases between. CDR1 and CDR2 from the germline V gene are SQVTM and ANQGSEA. This CDR3 comprises 8 residues. The CDR3 sequence: CSLGGYTF. CDR3 coding DNA: TGCAGCCTGGGAGGCTACACCTTC.

The table lists this clonotype with many counts. CDR3 sequence (DNA): TGTGCCAGCAGCTTAAAGGGAGATACGCAGTATTTT. It specifies CASSLKGDTQYF. The rearrangement uses TRBV7-2 and TRBJ2-3, with no clear D. V was clipped by 2 bases and J by 5 bases, with 5 bases between them. The CDR3 sequence is 12 residues long. The germline CDR1 and CDR2 sequences are SGHTA and FQGNSA.

This clonotype was picked up one time. The conserved final phenylalanine or tryptophan is absent from the CDR3, which likely points to a read error. The V and J genes are TRBV20-1 and TRBJ2-7; D not resolved. Germline loops: CDR1 DFQATT, CDR2 SNEGSKA (reference sequence). The CDR3 has 11 residues. Written as DNA, the CDR3 is TGCAGGGCCGGATCCACCTACGAGCAGTACTTA. It translates to CRAGSTYEQYL.

The J gene is TRBJ2-3, the V gene TRBV29-1; D uncertain. V was clipped by 1 base and J by 4 bases, with 15 bases between them. Germline assignment: CDR1 SQVTM and CDR2 ANQGSEA. The CDR3 sequence is 15 residues long. This CDR3 reads CSVEGTKVRPDTQYF. The CDR3 coding sequence is TGCAGCGTTGAAGGGACCAAAGTTAGGCCAGATACGCAGTATTTT.

DNA of the CDR3: TGTGCCAGCAGCCCTTTCGGGGGGGTTGGCCGTCTTAACGAGCAGTACTTC. Residues: CASSPFGGVGRLNEQYF. V is TRBV11-2 and J is TRBJ2-4; 8 positions agree with TRBD2. Near its end, the DNA agrees better with TRBJ2-7, so the J call may be wrong. Germline lookup yields CDR1 SGHAT and CDR2 FQNNGV. The CDR3 extends over 17 amino acids.

There are a few counts of this clonotype. The genes are TRBV11-2 and TRBJ1-2; TRBD1 agrees at 7 bases. The trim removed 4 bases at V and 4 bases at J, leaving 12 bases unmatched. This CDR3 has 16 residues. Germline CDR1 and CDR2: SGHAT and FQNNGV. The CDR3 DNA sequence: TGTGCCAGCAGCTCTACGGGCTGGACAGGACTCTATGGCTACACCTTC. This sequence encodes CASSSTGWTGLYGYTF.

The chain has TRBV13 and TRBJ2-5, with D tentatively TRBD2 (6 bases). Germline values: CDR1 PRHDT, CDR2 FYEKMQ (reference sequence). Deletions cut 4 bases from V and 3 bases from J, with 12 bases between. The CDR3 contains 14 residues. CDR3 coding DNA: TGTGCCAGCAGCTCCCGTGGGGGGAAAGAGACCCAGTACTTC. Translated: CASSSRGGKETQYF.

In regard to this clonotype: Germline is not matched at one junction end, which may reflect a read error. This rearrangement joins TRBV20-1 to TRBJ2-1, with TRBD2 matching 8 bases. The CDR3 is 13 residues long. CDR1 is DFQATT and CDR2 is SNEGSKA in the germline V gene (reference sequence). CDR3 sequence reads: CSAPGGGPNERFF. For the CDR3, the DNA is TGCAGTGCCCCCGGCGGGGGGCCGAATGAGCGGTTCTTC.

This clonotype was detected many times. The gene calls are TRBV11-2 and TRBJ2-3; D uncertain. The CDR3 consists of 14 residues. Per the germline V gene, CDR1 is SGHAT and CDR2 is FQNNGV. V lost 1 base and J 1 base, leaving 6 bases between the germline ends. The CDR3 nucleotides are TGTGCCAGCAGCTTAGCCCCCCGCACAGATACGCAGTATTTT. Translated: CASSLAPRTDTQYF.

This clonotype was seen only a few times. This chain joins TRBV7-6 and TRBJ1-2; D is perhaps TRBD1 (5 bases). V was cut by 5 bases and J by 4 bases, with 20 bases left in between. Germline CDR1 SGHVS, CDR2 FNYEAQ. The CDR3 sequence is 16 residues long. The CDR3 nucleotides are TGTGCCAGCAGCCCAACGGAAGGGGCGAACCTCTATGGCTACACCTTC. This translates into CASSPTEGANLYGYTF.

The chain links TRBV24-1 to TRBJ2-3; TRBD1 matches at 8 bases. The germline gives CDR1 KGHDR, CDR2 SFDVKD. Trimming took 10 bases from V and 3 from J; bases not matched to a gene: 11. The CDR3 sequence is 15 residues long. CDR3 region: CATQPDRVETDTQYF. In nucleotides, the CDR3 is TGTGCCACGCAACCGGACAGGGTAGAGACAGATACGCAGTATTTT.

This clonotype was observed a single time. V is TRBV15 and J is TRBJ1-1; D is unclear. Germline-derived CDR1 and CDR2 are LNHNV and YYDKDF (reference sequence). Between the trimmed V and J ends, which lost 1 base and 1 base, there was a span of 7 bases. CDR3 length: 14 amino acids. CDR3 region: CATSRAEGNTEAFF. CDR3 DNA: TGTGCCACCAGCAGAGCCGAGGGGAACACTGAAGCTTTCTTT.

To note about this clonotype: One junction end disagrees with the germline gene, perhaps due to a read error. This chain joins TRBV28 and TRBJ2-7; possibly TRBD1 for D (6 bases). The last part of the DNA fits TRBJ2-5 better; the J call may be wrong. This CDR3 is 15 amino acids long. Germline V gene lookup returns CDR1 MDHEN and CDR2 SYDVKM. The CDR3 protein is CTSSLWQGKEETQYF. CDR3 DNA sequence: TGTACCAGCAGTTTATGGCAGGGGAAAGAGGAGACCCAGTACTTC.

This clonotype has just a few counts. This rearrangement joins TRBV12-3 or TRBV12-4 to TRBJ2-1; the D gene is possibly TRBD2 (5 bases). The V end was cut by 6 bases, the J end by 9 bases, with 12 bases between. The CDR3 has 12 residues. The CDR3, as DNA: TGTGCCAGCAGCCTACTGGGGAGTGAGCAGTTCTTC. Protein: CASSLLGSEQFF.

This clonotype was recorded once. A clone one base away is much larger, so this may be a read error. The V call is TRBV12-3 or TRBV12-4, the J call TRBJ2-7; TRBD2 agrees at 7 bases. This CDR3 comprises 14 residues. The CDR3 coding sequence is TGTGCCGGCAGTTCCGCGGGGGAATCCTACGAGCAGTACTTC. This encodes CAGSSAGESYEQYF.

The chain uses TRBV28 and TRBJ2-4, with a possible D match to TRBD1 (6 bases). Judging by the DNA end, TRBJ2-7 fits better; the J call may be wrong. CDR1 and CDR2 (germline): MDHEN, SYDVKM. CDR3 length: 14 amino acids. CDR3 loop: CASRPQGISYEQYF. For the CDR3, the DNA is TGTGCCAGCAGACCTCAGGGGATCAGCTACGAGCAGTACTTC.